The entry below describes one TCR beta chain. The antigen it binds to is not known. Base qualities are not at hand, and no much larger clone is one base apart. This specimen comes from a study of regulatory and conventional T cells in RAG deficiency (TCRdb year 2017). In the study overall: High-throughput TCR beta sequencing was used to compare the repertoire diversity and composition of Treg, conventional CD4+ and CD8+ T cells between RAG-deficient patients and healthy controls. Study-wide conclusions, independent of this receptor: All patient T-cell subsets had shorter CDR3 lengths; Omenn syndrome patients showed >85% Treg-Tconv repertoire overlap at nucleotide and amino acid level. Some T-cell subset analyses were not performed for some subjects. Sorted CD25-high CD127-low cells from Omenn syndrome patients may represent peripherally activated cells rather than bona fide Treg cells. RAG-deficient patients showed markedly lower Shannon entropy and higher Simpson indices than control T-cell subpopulations. Unique TCR beta sequences from Treg cells were roughly 99-fold fewer in Omenn syndrome and CID/AS patients than controls, versus approximately 10-fold for other subsets.

Conventional CD4+ T cells were purified from blood as CD25-low CD127-high cells before genomic DNA extraction. Repertoire analyses used fewer than ten healthy control donors as the comparison group. Libraries were prepared through the immunoSEQ multiplex PCR assay. Genomic DNA from the sorted T-cell subsets was used to amplify and sequence rearranged TCR beta chain products. Concerning the study's data processing: Shannon entropy and Simpson indices were used to measure the diversity of productive TCR beta rearrangements in each repertoire. To gauge clonal expansion, the frequencies of the 100 most abundant productive TCR beta clonotypes among total reads were added together. The TRB repertoires were scored with a self-reactivity index built on which amino acids appear at CDR3beta positions 6 and 7. Two-way ANOVA was used for repertoire analyses, and Student t or Mann-Whitney tests were used for flow cytometric analyses. This is the immuneACCESS table as TCRdb keeps it, with only in-frame sequences that have V and J called. A part of the clones is gone; compared with another copy, unresolved V genes explain less than half, and the rest is unexplained. V, J and clone size derive from that table, while D and trimming were established from the DNA sequence. In all, the sample holds about 46,000 clones, and about nine tenths of those were seen once. Of the sample, 0.51% is held by the ten largest clones.

The CDR3 sequence holds 15 residues, the cysteine and phenylalanine included. Kept here is only the CDR3 DNA, which spans 45 bases and is read in frame from base 1. CDR1 and CDR2, looked up from the germline V gene (reference sequence), are SSHAT and FNYEAQ. These data also formed part of another study, on regulatory T cells. The second study reports: The multiplex PCR used 52 forward TRBV primers and 13 reverse TRBJ primers, with assay-based and computational corrections for amplification bias. Restricted unique TRB V-J pairs and skewed V and J gene usage were observed in patient repertoires, most markedly in regulatory T cells. The study compared T-cell receptor beta repertoires of sorted regulatory, conventional CD4+ and CD8+ T cells between CD3G-deficient patients and healthy controls. Ficoll density separation was used to isolate peripheral blood mononuclear cells. Within the immunoSEQ assay, multiplex PCR amplified rearranged TRB loci from genomic DNA. TRB amplicons were sequenced on an Illumina HiSeq platform. Custom algorithms error-filtered the raw sequences and aligned the raw sequences to reference gene sequences, after which the immunoSEQ online tools were used for analysis. The frequencies of productive and nonproductive TRB rearrangements were evaluated among unique sequences as well as among total sequences. Prism software was used to run t tests, Mann-Whitney tests or two-way ANOVA for comparisons between groups.

This sequence uses TRBV7-7 and TRBJ1-4, with TRBD1 matching 9 junction bases. The receptor's source is a human donor in good health. The sequenced sample was CD4+ effector T cells sorted from blood. The DNA is TGTGCTAGCGGGCGGACAGGGGCAACTAATGAAAAACTGTTTTTT. It encodes CASGRTGATNEKLFF.